What follows describes a single T cell receptor beta chain. The sample belongs to a study of CD8 T cells in Susac syndrome. Reverse transcription used roughly 0.45 to 1 ug RNA and random hexamers. TCR beta CDR3 was amplified by immunoSEQ covering 54 Vbeta and 13 Jbeta. One entry per CDR3 protein, called by TCRdb with MiXCR from the immunoSEQ multiplex PCR reads. The data show about 300,000 distinct CDR3 sequences, 75% to 90% seen once. The CDR3 consists of 16 residues. Trimming pared 4 bases from V and 9 bases from J, leaving 22 bases between. Germline CDR1 reads KGHSH; CDR2 reads LQKENI. The sequence was obtained from a human donor with multiple sclerosis. V is TRBV18 and J is TRBJ2-1, with D uncertain. Specimen: CD8+ T cells from PBMCs. This CDR3 is CASSQTIDNPRGEQFF. The CDR3 nucleotides are TGTGCCAGCTCACAGACAATCGATAACCCCCGTGGTGAGCAGTTCTTC.